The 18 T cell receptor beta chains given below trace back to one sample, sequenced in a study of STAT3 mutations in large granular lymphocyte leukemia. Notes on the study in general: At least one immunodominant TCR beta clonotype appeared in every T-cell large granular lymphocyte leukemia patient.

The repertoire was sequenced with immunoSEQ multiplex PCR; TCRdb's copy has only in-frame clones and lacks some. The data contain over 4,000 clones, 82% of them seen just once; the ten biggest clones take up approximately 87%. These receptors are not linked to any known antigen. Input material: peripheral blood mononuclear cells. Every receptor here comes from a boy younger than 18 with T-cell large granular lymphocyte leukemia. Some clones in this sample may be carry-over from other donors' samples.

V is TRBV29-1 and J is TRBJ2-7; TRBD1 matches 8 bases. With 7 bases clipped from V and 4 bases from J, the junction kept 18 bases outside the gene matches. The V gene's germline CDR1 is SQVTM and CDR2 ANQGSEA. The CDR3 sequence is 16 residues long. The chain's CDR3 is CSAVLAPQGEGYEQYF. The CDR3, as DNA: TGCAGCGCGGTCCTCGCGCCACAGGGGGAAGGGTACGAGCAGTACTTC.

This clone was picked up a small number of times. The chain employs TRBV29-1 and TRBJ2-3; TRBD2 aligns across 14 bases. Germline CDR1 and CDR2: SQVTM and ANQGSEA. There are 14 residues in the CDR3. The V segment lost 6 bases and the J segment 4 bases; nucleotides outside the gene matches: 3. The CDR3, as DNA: TGCAGCGTACGGACTAGCGGGGGGTCAGATACGCAGTATTTT. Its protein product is CSVRTSGGSDTQYF.

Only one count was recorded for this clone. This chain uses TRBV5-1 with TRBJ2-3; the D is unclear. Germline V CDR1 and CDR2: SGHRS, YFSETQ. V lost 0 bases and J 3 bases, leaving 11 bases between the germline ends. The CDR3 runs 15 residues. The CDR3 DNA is TGCGCCAGCAGCTTGGCAGTAGGTTCAACAGATACGCAGTATTTT. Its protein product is CASSLAVGSTDTQYF.

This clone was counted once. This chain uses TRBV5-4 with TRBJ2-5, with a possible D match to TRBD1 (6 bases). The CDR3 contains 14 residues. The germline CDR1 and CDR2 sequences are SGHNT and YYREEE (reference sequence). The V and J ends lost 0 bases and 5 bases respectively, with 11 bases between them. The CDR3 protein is CASSLVGAWETQYF. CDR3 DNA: TGTGCCAGCAGCTTGGTGGGGGCCTGGGAGACCCAGTACTTC.

CDR3 residues: CASSLVLNEQFF. In DNA form, the CDR3 reads TGCGCCAGCAGCTTGGTTCTCAATGAGCAGTTCTTC. The chain uses TRBV5-1 and TRBJ2-1, with no clear D. CDR3 length: 12 amino acids. Trimming pared 0 bases from V and 6 bases from J, leaving 4 bases between. Germline CDR1 is SGHRS and CDR2 is YFSETQ.

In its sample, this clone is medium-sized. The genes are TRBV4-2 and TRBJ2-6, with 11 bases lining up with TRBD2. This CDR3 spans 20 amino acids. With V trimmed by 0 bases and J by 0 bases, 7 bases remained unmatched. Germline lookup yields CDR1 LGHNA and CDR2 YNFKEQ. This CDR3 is CASSQDEASGGYSGANVLTF. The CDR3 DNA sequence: TGTGCCAGCAGCCAAGATGAGGCTAGCGGGGGGTACTCTGGGGCCAACGTCCTGACTTTC.

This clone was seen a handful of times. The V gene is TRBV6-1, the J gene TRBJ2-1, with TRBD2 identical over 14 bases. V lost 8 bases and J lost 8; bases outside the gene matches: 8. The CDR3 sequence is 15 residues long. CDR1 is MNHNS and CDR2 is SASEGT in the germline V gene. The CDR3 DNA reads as TGTGCCAGCGGACCGACTAGCGGGGGGGCGGATGAGCAGTTCTTC. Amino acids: CASGPTSGGADEQFF.

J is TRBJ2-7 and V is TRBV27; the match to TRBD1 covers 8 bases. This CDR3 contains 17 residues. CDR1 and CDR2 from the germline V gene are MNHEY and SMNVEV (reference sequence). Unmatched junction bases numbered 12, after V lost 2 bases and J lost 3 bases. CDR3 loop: CASSLLAAGGPSYEQYF. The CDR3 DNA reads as TGTGCCAGCAGTTTACTGGCGGCAGGGGGCCCTAGCTACGAGCAGTACTTC.

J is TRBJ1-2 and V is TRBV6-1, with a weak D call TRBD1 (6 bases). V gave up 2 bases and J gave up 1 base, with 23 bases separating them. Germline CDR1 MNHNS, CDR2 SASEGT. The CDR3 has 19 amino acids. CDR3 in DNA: TGTGCCAGCAGTGAACCGGAAACAGGGACGGACCCATTTAACTATGGCTACACCTTC. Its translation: CASSEPETGTDPFNYGYTF.

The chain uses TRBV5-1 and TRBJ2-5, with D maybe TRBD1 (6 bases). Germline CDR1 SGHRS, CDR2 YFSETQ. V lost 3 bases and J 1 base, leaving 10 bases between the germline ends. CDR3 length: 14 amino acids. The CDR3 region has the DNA TGCGCCAGCAGCTCAGGACAGATCCAAGAGACCCAGTACTTC. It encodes CASSSGQIQETQYF.

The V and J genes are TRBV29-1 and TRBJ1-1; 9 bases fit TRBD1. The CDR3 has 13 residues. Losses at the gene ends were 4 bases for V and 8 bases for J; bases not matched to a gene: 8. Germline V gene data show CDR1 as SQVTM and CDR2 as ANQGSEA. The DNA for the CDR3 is TGCAGCGTTGCTGACAGGGGGACTCCAGAAGCTTTCTTT. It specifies CSVADRGTPEAFF.

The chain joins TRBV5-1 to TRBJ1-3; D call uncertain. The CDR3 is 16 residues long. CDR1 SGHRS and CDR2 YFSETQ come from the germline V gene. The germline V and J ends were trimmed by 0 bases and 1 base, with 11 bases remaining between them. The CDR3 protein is CASSLAPGESGNTIYF. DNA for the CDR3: TGCGCCAGCAGCTTGGCCCCTGGGGAGTCTGGAAACACCATATATTTT.

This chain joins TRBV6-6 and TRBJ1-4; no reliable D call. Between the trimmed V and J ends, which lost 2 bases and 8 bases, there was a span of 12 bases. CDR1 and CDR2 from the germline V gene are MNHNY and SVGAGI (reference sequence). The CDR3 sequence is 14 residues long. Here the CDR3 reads CASSYGDWREKLFF. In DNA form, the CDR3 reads TGTGCCAGCAGTTACGGCGACTGGAGGGAAAAACTGTTTTTT.

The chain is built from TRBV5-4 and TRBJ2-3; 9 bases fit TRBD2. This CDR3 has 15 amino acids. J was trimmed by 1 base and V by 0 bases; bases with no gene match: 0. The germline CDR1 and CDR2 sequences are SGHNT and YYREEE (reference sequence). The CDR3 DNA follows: TGTGCCAGCAGCTTGGGACTAGCGGGCACAGATACGCAGTATTTT. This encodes CASSLGLAGTDTQYF.

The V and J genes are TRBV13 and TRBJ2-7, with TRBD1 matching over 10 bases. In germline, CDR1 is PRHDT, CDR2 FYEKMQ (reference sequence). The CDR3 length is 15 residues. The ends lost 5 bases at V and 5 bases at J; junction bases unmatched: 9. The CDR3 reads CASSTGTGESHEQYF. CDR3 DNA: TGTGCCAGCAGCACGGGGACAGGGGAATCCCACGAGCAGTACTTC.

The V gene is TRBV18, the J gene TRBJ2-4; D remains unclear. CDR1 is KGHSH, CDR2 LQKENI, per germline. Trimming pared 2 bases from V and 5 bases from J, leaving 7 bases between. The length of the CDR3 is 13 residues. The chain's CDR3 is CASSPVRENIQYF. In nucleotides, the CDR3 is TGTGCCAGCTCACCAGTAAGGGAAAACATTCAGTACTTC.

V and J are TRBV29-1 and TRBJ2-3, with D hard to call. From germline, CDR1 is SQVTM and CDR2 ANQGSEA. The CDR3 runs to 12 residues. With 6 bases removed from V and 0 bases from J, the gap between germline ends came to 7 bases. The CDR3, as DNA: TGCAGCGTAGAATACAGCACAGATACGCAGTATTTT. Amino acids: CSVEYSTDTQYF.

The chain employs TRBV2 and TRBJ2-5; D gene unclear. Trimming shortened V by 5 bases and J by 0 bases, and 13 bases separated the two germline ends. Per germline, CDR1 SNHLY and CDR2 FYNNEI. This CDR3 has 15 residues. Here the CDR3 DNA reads TGTGCCAGCAGTTCCTCTAGAGTACACCAAGAGACCCAGTACTTC. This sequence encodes CASSSSRVHQETQYF.